The 25 T cell receptor beta chains below were found in one sample sequenced in a study of CD8+CD57+ T cells in acquired aplastic anemia. Genomic DNA acted as the template from which TCR beta VDJ combination and CDR3 sequence profiling were carried out. TCRdb fed the reads into MiXCR, producing one record per CDR3 protein. The data contain 180,000 or so distinct CDR3 sequences, more than 45% of them singletons. Whoever was chosen for sequencing had shown CD8+CD57+ cell expansion by flow cytometry. Material for sequencing was sorted CD4+, CD8+, or CD8+CD57+ T cells (not recorded which) from PBMCs. These receptors were obtained from a human donor with aplastic anemia.

The chain uses TRBV12-3 or TRBV12-4 and TRBJ1-5, with a weak D call TRBD1 (5 bases). Trimming took off 5 bases at V and 4 bases at J, with 6 bases between the two ends. This CDR3 region has 12 residues. In DNA form, the CDR3 reads TGTGCCAGCAGTCCAGGGAATCAGCCCCAGCATTTT. Amino acids: CASSPGNQPQHF.

Note on this clonotype: A read error is possible here, since a much larger clone lies one base away. The chain is built from TRBV2 and TRBJ2-5; TRBD2 matches 7 bases. J gave up 6 bases and V 5 bases, and 9 bases lay outside the gene matches. There are 14 residues in the CDR3. Germline V gene data show CDR1 as SNHLY and CDR2 as FYNNEI. The CDR3 nucleotides read TGTGCCAGCAGTTCCAGCGGGGTTAAGCAGACCCAGTACTTC. It yields the protein CASSSSGVKQTQYF. Combining the CDR3 with reference TRBV2 and TRBJ2-5 gives the whole variable domain EPEVTQTPSHQVTQMGQEVILRCVPISNHLYFYWYRQILGQKVEFLVSFYNNEISEKSEIFDDQFSVERPDGSNFTLKIRSTKLEDSAMYFCASSSSGVKQTQYFGPGTRLLVL.

This clonotype was picked up many times. The chain is built from TRBV7-9 and TRBJ2-2; unclear D gene. This CDR3 region has 14 residues. V lost 3 bases to trimming and J lost 4 bases, with 9 bases between them. Germline CDR1 SEHNR, CDR2 FQNEAQ (reference sequence). This chain's CDR3 is CASSFGPGTGELFF. In DNA form, the CDR3 reads TGTGCCAGCAGCTTTGGGCCGGGCACCGGGGAGCTGTTTTTT.

The V and J genes are TRBV10-3 and TRBJ1-1; TRBD1 matches at 9 bases. The CDR3 covers 16 residues. V lost 6 bases, J lost 8 bases, and 16 bases stayed unmatched. Per the germline V gene, CDR1 is ENHRY and CDR2 is SYGVKD. The CDR3 bases are TGTGCCATCAGCCCTTCACAGGGGGCGAAGTTAAGGGAAGCTTTCTTT. Residues: CAISPSQGAKLREAFF.

V and J are TRBV20-1 and TRBJ2-7, with TRBD1 matching 8 bases. The ends lost 3 bases at V and 4 bases at J; junction bases unmatched: 8. This CDR3 region has 14 residues. The germline V gene encodes CDR1 DFQATT and CDR2 SNEGSKA (reference sequence). CDR3 protein: CSASLARGLYEQYF. The DNA for the CDR3 is TGCAGTGCTAGTCTTGCCAGGGGGCTTTACGAGCAGTACTTC.

This chain links TRBV20-1 with TRBJ2-7; D unresolved. V was cut by 0 bases and J by 3 bases, with 12 bases left in between. Germline V gives CDR1 DFQATT, CDR2 SNEGSKA (reference sequence). This CDR3 has 14 residues. The CDR3 bases are TGCAGTGCTAGAGATCGAGTAATCGGCTACGAGCAGTACTTC. This gives the protein CSARDRVIGYEQYF.

This clonotype was counted at least ten times. This chain links TRBV5-1 with TRBJ2-5; D not resolved. The CDR3 has 14 residues. The germline V gene has CDR1 SGHRS and CDR2 YFSETQ. V was cut by 1 base and J by 1 base, with 8 bases left in between. Here the CDR3 DNA reads TGCGCCAGCAGCTTGTCCGCCAGCCAAGAGACCCAGTACTTC. This gives the protein CASSLSASQETQYF.

This sequence joins TRBV15 and TRBJ2-7; D uncertain. Trimming took 4 bases from V and 0 from J, leaving 13 bases between them. This CDR3 contains 15 residues. The germline V gene has CDR1 LNHNV and CDR2 YYDKDF (reference sequence). The CDR3 loop reads CATSIRSSPSYEQYF. The CDR3 region has the DNA TGTGCCACCAGCATCAGATCGAGTCCCTCCTACGAGCAGTACTTC. The full variable domain, in which reference TRBV15 and TRBJ2-7 provide the parts outside the CDR3, is DAMVIQNPRYQVTQFGKPVTLSCSQTLNHNVMYWYQQKSSQAPKLLFHYYDKDFNNEADTPDNFQSRRPNTSFCFLDIRSPGLGDTAMYLCATSIRSSPSYEQYFGPGTRLTVT.

This clonotype was recorded many times. The chain recombines TRBV5-4 with TRBJ1-3; tentatively, D is TRBD1 (6 bases). Germline values: CDR1 SGHNT, CDR2 YYREEE (reference sequence). The CDR3 has 15 amino acids. Trimming removed 4 bases from V and 2 bases from J, with 13 bases in between. The CDR3 bases are TGTGCCAGCAGCCCCGGAGGGGGAACTGGAAACACCATATATTTT. Protein: CASSPGGGTGNTIYF.

This chain joins TRBV24-1 and TRBJ1-6; the match to TRBD1 covers 10 bases. CDR3 size: 17 residues. J gave up 7 bases and V 5 bases, and 10 bases lay outside the gene matches. CDR1 and CDR2 from the germline V gene are KGHDR and SFDVKD. The CDR3 DNA reads as TGTGCCACCAGTGGTACGACAGGGGGCGTGAAGAATTCACCCCTCCACTTT. Amino acids: CATSGTTGGVKNSPLHF.

The chain is built from TRBV9 and TRBJ1-2; D remains unclear. CDR1 and CDR2 from the germline V gene are SGDLS and YYNGEE. This CDR3 is built from 17 residues. The V end lost 3 bases, the J end lost 8 bases, and 26 bases lay between the germline ends. Here the CDR3 reads CASSGQTWAVGNFGYTF. The CDR3 coding sequence is TGTGCCAGCAGCGGCCAGACATGGGCCGTAGGGAATTTCGGCTACACCTTC. Full variable domain (outside the CDR3, taken from reference TRBV9 and TRBJ1-2): DSGVTQTPKHLITATGQRVTLRCSPRSGDLSVYWYQQSLDQGLQFLIQYYNGEERAKGNILERFSAQQFPDLHSELNLSSLELGDSALYFCASSGQTWAVGNFGYTFGSGTRLTVV.

V gene TRBV11-1 combines with J gene TRBJ1-4, with 8 bases lining up with TRBD1. Germline V gene data show CDR1 as SGHAT and CDR2 as FQDESV (reference sequence). Losses at the gene ends were 5 bases for V and 0 bases for J; bases not matched to a gene: 8. The CDR3 spans 17 residues. CDR3: CASSPSRDRSTNEKLFF. CDR3 coding DNA: TGTGCCAGCAGCCCGTCCCGGGACAGGTCAACTAATGAAAAACTGTTTTTT.

This clonotype came up many times. The rearrangement uses TRBV7-9 and TRBJ2-7; D is ambiguous. Deletions cut 0 bases from V and 2 bases from J, with 11 bases between. Germline lookup yields CDR1 SEHNR and CDR2 FQNEAQ (reference sequence). This CDR3 has 15 residues. For the CDR3, the DNA is TGTGCCAGCAGCTTAGCGCTGGGCTCTACCTACGAGCAGTACTTC. This encodes CASSLALGSTYEQYF.

V is TRBV2 and J is TRBJ1-1; the D is unclear. Germline V gene sequence: CDR1 SNHLY, CDR2 FYNNEI. CDR3 length: 14 amino acids. The ends were cut back, 6 bases at V and 1 base at J, with 12 bases in the middle. The CDR3 DNA follows: TGTGCCAGCAGGTCGGGTTGGGCGAACACTGAAGCTTTCTTT. This sequence encodes CASRSGWANTEAFF.

This clonotype was counted a few times. This chain joins TRBV5-1 and TRBJ2-7; D call uncertain. The ends were cut back, 1 base at V and 5 bases at J, with 7 bases in the middle. The germline V gene has CDR1 SGHRS and CDR2 YFSETQ. The CDR3 length is 12 residues. CDR3 region: CASSLKGHEQYF. CDR3 sequence (DNA): TGCGCCAGCAGCTTGAAGGGCCACGAGCAGTACTTC.

A single count supports this clonotype. This chain uses TRBV29-1 with TRBJ2-5; 11 bases match TRBD2. The germline gives CDR1 SQVTM, CDR2 ANQGSEA. The CDR3 is 17 residues long. V shed 7 bases, J shed 1 base, and the junction held 14 bases outside the gene matches. The CDR3 DNA is TGCAGCGCTACAGAGGAGACTAGCGGGACCCTCCAAGAGACCCAGTACTTC. This gives the protein CSATEETSGTLQETQYF.

DNA for the CDR3: TGTGCCAGCAGCCAAACCACTTACGAGCAGTACTTC. Protein: CASSQTTYEQYF. The chain recombines TRBV7-6 with TRBJ2-7; D is undetermined. Germline CDR1 SGHVS, CDR2 FNYEAQ. V was trimmed by 5 bases and J by 4 bases, leaving 9 bases between them. The CDR3 is 12 amino acids.

This clonotype was picked up many times. The CDR3 region is CASRDPLRSGANVLTF. CDR3 bases: TGTGCCAGCAGGGACCCACTCCGCTCTGGGGCCAACGTCCTGACTTTC. This chain uses TRBV5-5 with TRBJ2-6; D unclear. Trimming shortened V by 5 bases and J by 0 bases, and 12 bases separated the two germline ends. The CDR3 is made up of 16 amino acids. Germline V lookup: CDR1 SGHKS, CDR2 YYEKEE (reference sequence).

This sequence joins TRBV29-1 and TRBJ1-1; D is ambiguous. Germline assignment: CDR1 SQVTM and CDR2 ANQGSEA. V was cut by 6 bases and J by 1 base, with 6 bases left in between. The CDR3 loop spans 11 amino acids. CDR3 sequence (DNA): TGCAGCGTCAGACGGAACACTGAAGCTTTCTTT. Encoded protein: CSVRRNTEAFF.

The chain links TRBV19 to TRBJ2-7; TRBD1 or TRBD2 may be the D gene (5 bases each). Germline CDR1 reads LNHDA; CDR2 reads SQIVND (reference sequence). The CDR3 sequence is 13 residues long. V was clipped by 9 bases and J by 2 bases, with 14 bases between them. The CDR3 sequence is CASSGTVPYEQYF. The CDR3 nucleotides are TGTGCCAGCTCCGGGACGGTACCCTACGAGCAGTACTTC.

The chain has TRBV2 and TRBJ1-2, with a tentative D call TRBD1 (6 bases). The germline V and J ends were trimmed by 4 bases and 4 bases, with 13 bases remaining between them. This CDR3 comprises 14 residues. CDR1 and CDR2 (germline): SNHLY, FYNNEI. Here the CDR3 DNA reads TGTGCCAGCAGTGGGGACACGCAAAGCTATGGCTACACCTTC. Translation: CASSGDTQSYGYTF. Full variable domain (outside the CDR3, taken from reference TRBV2 and TRBJ1-2): EPEVTQTPSHQVTQMGQEVILRCVPISNHLYFYWYRQILGQKVEFLVSFYNNEISEKSEIFDDQFSVERPDGSNFTLKIRSTKLEDSAMYFCASSGDTQSYGYTFGSGTRLTVV.

This clonotype was counted many times. The rearrangement uses TRBV5-1 and TRBJ2-5, with D perhaps given as TRBD1 or TRBD2 (6 bases each). Deletions cut 4 bases from V and 4 bases from J, with 17 bases between. The CDR3 covers 15 residues. The germline CDR1 and CDR2 sequences are SGHRS and YFSETQ. The DNA of the CDR3 is TGCGCCAGCAGCGGCGCACCCGGGGGCAGAGAGACCCAGTACTTC. It translates to CASSGAPGGRETQYF.

The sample holds a few counts of this clonotype. V is TRBV20-1 and J is TRBJ1-1; the D gene is possibly TRBD1 (5 bases). The CDR3 is 13 residues long. V shed 4 bases and J shed 3 bases, with 12 bases lying between them. CDR1 DFQATT and CDR2 SNEGSKA come from the germline V gene (reference sequence). CDR3 residues: CSAIDSGHTEAFF. CDR3 nucleotides: TGCAGTGCTATCGACAGCGGGCACACTGAAGCTTTCTTT.

At least ten counts were recorded for this clonotype. The chain uses TRBV9 and TRBJ2-7; D is ambiguous. Trimming removed 0 bases from V and 6 bases from J, with 10 bases in between. The CDR3 runs to 13 residues. Germline V CDR1 and CDR2: SGDLS, YYNGEE. In DNA, the CDR3 is TGTGCCAGCAGCGTAGGTGTGGCCACCGAGCAGTACTTC. Encoded protein: CASSVGVATEQYF.

The V call is TRBV7-3, the J call TRBJ1-1; D is unresolved. Germline CDR1 and CDR2: SGHTA and FQGTGA. V was pared by 5 bases and J by 0 bases, with 7 bases between. The CDR3 has 13 residues. The CDR3 loop reads CASSPLMNTEAFF. The CDR3 coding sequence is TGTGCCAGCAGCCCTCTGATGAACACTGAAGCTTTCTTT.